Detailed here is one T cell receptor beta chain. The antigen this receptor binds is unknown. No much larger clonotype is one base removed from it; base qualities were not supplied. Measured from the cysteine to the phenylalanine, the CDR3 is 15 residues long. Only CDR3 DNA remains: 45 bases, in frame from the first base. Trimming accounts for 6 bases at V and 4 bases at J, while the number of junction bases matched to no gene is 6. CDR1 and CDR2 are drawn from the germline V gene: SGHAT, FQNNGV. The CDR3 regions of human TCRbeta chains were analyzed by immunosequencing. The original methods were these. TCRs in the repertoires were matched against a reference library of SARS-CoV-2-specific TCRs that had been generated with the MIRA antigen-specificity platform. Breadth was defined as the fraction of unique TCRs that were SARS-CoV-2-associated. Depth was defined as the fraction of total T cells that were SARS-CoV-2-associated. Using the MIRA data, each spike-specific TCR was mapped to the spike region that the TCR reacts to and placed in a CD4 or CD8 class. Log10-transformed breadth and depth values were compared by one-way ANOVA with Sidak's multiple comparisons tests. TCRdb re-hosts the immuneACCESS table, in-frame sequences only. Its copies lack some clones; in the studies checked, an unresolved V gene accounts for under half of them, and the cause for the rest is not known. V and J calls and clone size are those listed in that table; D and trimming were worked out from the DNA. This sample holds tens of thousands of clones; 70% to 80% were observed only once. Under 25% of the sample lies in the top ten.

The sample originates from a study of T cell responses to AZD1222 COVID-19 vaccine (dated by TCRdb to the early 2020s). With respect to the entire study: AZD1222 recipients given second doses at about 4 weeks or at about 12 weeks were pooled, since spike-specific TCR depth and breadth were not found to differ between the two schedules. A total of around 240 trial participants underwent TCR sequencing, of whom some 210 received two doses of AZD1222 and some 26 received two doses of the MenACWY control vaccine. Trial participants were enrolled by age into 18-55, 56-69 and 70-plus year subgroups, with around 140, 26 and 57 TCR-sequenced participants respectively. Overall study results and their limits: Conclusions about previously exposed vaccinees are limited because only a handful of AZD1222 recipients were SARS-CoV-2 seropositive at baseline. After two AZD1222 doses, spike-specific TCR breadth and depth were significantly higher than at day 0 and than in MenACWY recipients. No day 14 peak-response samples were available, so repertoires were characterized only after the peak T cell response. The 56-69-year group was small, and its depth increase did not reach significance, likely because of low power. The whole spike protein was spanned by vaccine-associated CD4 TCRs, and dominant responses were seen in regions 160-218 and 743-854. Participants were mostly white British, with more females than males. The authors suggested clonal diversity may have been underestimated. Nearly half of unique spike-specific TCRs reportedly recognized epitopes outside regions mutated in the B.1.351 and B.1.1.7 variants.

Taken with the paper, the label for time point translates to: baseline before first vaccination. Samples from vaccinated people were obtained from the UK trials COV001 and COV002, which included a single-blind randomized controlled phase 2/3 trial of AZD1222 (ChAdOx1 nCoV-19) in healthy adults. For TCRbeta chain sequencing, PBMC samples were collected from trial participants at day 0 and at day 28 after the second dose. This sequence uses TRBV11-2 and TRBJ2-1; 10 central nucleotides agree with TRBD2. The specimen was peripheral blood, collected on day 0 of AZD1222 vaccination. The sequence came from an adult in good health. The sequence in DNA is TGTGCCAGCAGGCGGCCGGGACTAGCGTACAATGAGCAGTTCTTC. Protein translation: CASRRPGLAYNEQFF.